A single sample is the source of the 19 T cell receptor beta chains below, sequenced in a study of T-cell reconstitution after alpha-beta-depleted transplantation in children. Unique molecular identifiers were built into the TCRbeta library. Via MiXCR, TCRdb re-called the PCR reads, giving one row per CDR3 protein. The sample has hundreds of thousands of distinct CDR3 sequences, approximately 14% seen once. The source was PBMCs, collected before TCRalphabeta/CD19-depleted stem cell transplant. The receptor set was obtained from a girl aged 2-10 years with congenital amegakaryocytic thrombocytopenia, due to receive a stem cell transplant.

This clonotype was seen many times. V usage is TRBV29-1 and J usage is TRBJ1-1; D remains ambiguous. Germline lookup yields CDR1 SQVTM and CDR2 ANQGSEA. Trimming left V 5 bases short and J 1 base short, with 5 bases between. The length of the CDR3 is 11 residues. The CDR3 sequence: CSVQQNTEAFF. The CDR3 DNA reads as TGCAGCGTTCAGCAGAACACTGAAGCTTTCTTT.

In its sample, this clonotype was seen a few times. V gene TRBV20-1 combines with J gene TRBJ2-6; D is unclear. The V and J ends lost 7 bases and 0 bases respectively, with 10 bases between them. Germline V gene sequence: CDR1 DFQATT, CDR2 SNEGSKA (reference sequence). The CDR3 length is 14 residues. The DNA for the CDR3 is TGCAGTGGCCTGCCGAACTCTGGGGCCAACGTCCTGACTTTC. It encodes CSGLPNSGANVLTF.

This clonotype was counted many times. The V and J genes are TRBV20-1 and TRBJ2-5; 7 bases are a match to TRBD1. CDR1 is DFQATT, CDR2 SNEGSKA, per germline (reference sequence). The CDR3 length is 13 residues. Trimming at V came to 2 bases and at J to 6 bases, leaving 6 bases not matched to a gene. CDR3 DNA sequence: TGCAGTGCTAGACCGACAGGGTTTCAGACCCAGTACTTC. Translated: CSARPTGFQTQYF.

This chain joins TRBV7-9 and TRBJ2-3; D is unclear. Germline V gene lookup returns CDR1 SEHNR and CDR2 FQNEAQ (reference sequence). The CDR3 totals 13 residues. V was shortened by 3 bases and J by 7 bases, with 11 bases between the two germline ends. CDR3 nucleotides: TGTGCCAGCAGCTTCGAAGGCAGTTATACGCAGTATTTT. This encodes CASSFEGSYTQYF. Together with reference TRBV7-9 and TRBJ2-3, the CDR3 gives the full variable domain: DTGVSQNPRHKITKRGQNVTFRCDPISEHNRLYWYRQTLGQGPEFLTYFQNEAQLEKSRLLSDRFSAERPKGSFSTLEIQRTEQGDSAMYLCASSFEGSYTQYFGPGTRLTVL.

Only a few counts were recorded for this clonotype. The chain joins TRBV28 to TRBJ1-2; weak D call: TRBD1 (5 bases). The CDR3 is made up of 15 amino acids. CDR1 MDHEN and CDR2 SYDVKM come from the germline V gene. The ends were cut back, 5 bases at V and 0 bases at J, with 13 bases in the middle. CDR3 bases: TGTGCCAGCAGTCCTCGAGGACACCCTAACTATGGCTACACCTTC. This translates into CASSPRGHPNYGYTF.

This clonotype was counted ten times or more. J is TRBJ2-3 and V is TRBV6-5; TRBD2 matches 7 bases. Germline V gives CDR1 MNHEY, CDR2 SVGAGI. The length of the CDR3 is 18 residues. V lost 1 base, J lost 4 bases, and 14 bases stayed unmatched. CDR3 sequence (DNA): TGTGCCAGCAGTTACTGGCTAGCGGAAACTAGTTCACCAGATACGCAGTATTTT. Protein sequence: CASSYWLAETSSPDTQYF.

This clonotype showed up just a few times. V is TRBV5-1 and J is TRBJ2-2; D possibly corresponds to TRBD2 (5 bases). The germline gives CDR1 SGHRS, CDR2 YFSETQ. The CDR3 is made up of 15 amino acids. V was clipped by 4 bases and J by 4 bases, with 14 bases between them. The CDR3, as DNA: TGCGCCAGCAGCCGAGGAGGAGAAGGCACCGGGGAGCTGTTTTTT. Translation gives CASSRGGEGTGELFF. Filled out from reference TRBV5-1 and TRBJ2-2, the complete variable domain reads KAGVTQTPRYLIKTRGQQVTLSCSPISGHRSVSWYQQTPGQGLQFLFEYFSETQRNKGNFPGRFSGRQFSNSRSEMNVSTLELGDSALYLCASSRGGEGTGELFFGEGSRLTVL.

As regards this clonotype: This may be a read error: a much more frequent sequence differs by one nucleotide. J is TRBJ1-1 and V is TRBV20-1, with D unclear. The CDR3 totals 14 residues. V dropped 2 bases and J dropped 3 bases, with 13 bases sitting between them. Germline loops: CDR1 DFQATT, CDR2 SNEGSKA (reference sequence). In nucleotides, the CDR3 is TGCAGTGCTAGAACCGGCAGGAAGGACACTGAAGCTTTCTTT. It is translated as CSARTGRKDTEAFF.

Details on this clonotype: The junction and the germline gene differ at one end; a read error may be behind it. V and J are TRBV3-1 and TRBJ2-1; perhaps TRBD2 as D (6 bases). This CDR3 is built from 19 residues. Germline loops: CDR1 LGHDT, CDR2 YNNKEL (reference sequence). The CDR3 spells CASTQREISGTYSYNEQFF. The CDR3 DNA reads as TGTGCCAGCACCCAACGTGAAATATCCGGGACTTACTCCTACAATGAGCAGTTCTTC.

In its sample, this clonotype was seen a few times. This chain links TRBV12-5 with TRBJ2-5; D possibly corresponds to TRBD1 (6 bases). Deletions cut 4 bases from V and 6 bases from J, with 6 bases between. Germline V gene lookup returns CDR1 LGHNT and CDR2 FRNRAP. The CDR3 has 11 residues. CDR3: CASGWGQTQYF. CDR3 nucleotides: TGTGCTAGTGGTTGGGGGCAGACCCAGTACTTC.

J is TRBJ2-3 and V is TRBV5-5; no reliable D call. V was clipped by 1 base and J by 4 bases, with 13 bases between them. Germline loops: CDR1 SGHKS, CDR2 YYEKEE (reference sequence). The CDR3 is 15 residues long. The CDR3 loop is CASSLKRDGADTQYF. The CDR3 nucleotides are TGTGCCAGCAGCTTGAAAAGGGATGGCGCAGATACGCAGTATTTT.

Worth noting for this clonotype: A much larger clone lies a single base off, so this may be a read error. The chain couples TRBV20-1 to TRBJ2-4; D is uncertain. The CDR3 sequence is 13 residues long. Germline loops: CDR1 DFQATT, CDR2 SNEGSKA (reference sequence). Trimming left V 7 bases short and J 0 bases short, with 10 bases between. This CDR3 is CSDSALAKNIQYF. The CDR3 DNA sequence: TGCAGTGATAGTGCCTTAGCCAAAAACATTCAGTACTTC.

This clonotype has more than one count but fewer than ten. The chain recombines TRBV29-1 with TRBJ1-5; TRBD1 is a possible D gene (5 bases). Germline V lookup: CDR1 SQVTM, CDR2 ANQGSEA. The V end was cut by 5 bases, the J end by 0 bases, with 8 bases between. The CDR3 has 13 residues. CDR3 sequence: CSVQGNSNQPQHF. The CDR3 nucleotides read TGCAGCGTTCAGGGAAATAGCAATCAGCCCCAGCATTTT.

This chain connects TRBV12-3 or TRBV12-4 to TRBJ1-2; TRBD1 agrees at 7 bases. There are 16 residues in the CDR3. After removal of 6 bases from V and 1 base from J, the junction contained 11 bases not matched to a gene. The CDR3 DNA follows: TGTGCCAGCAGGACGAGCGGGACAGCCTTTAACTATGGCTACACCTTC. Translating it yields CASRTSGTAFNYGYTF.

The sample holds many counts of this clonotype. The chain uses TRBV12-3 or TRBV12-4 and TRBJ2-7; a possible D gene is TRBD1 (6 bases). CDR3 length: 14 amino acids. Trimming stripped 6 bases from V and 0 bases from J, with 12 bases between. The CDR3 loop reads CASRREDSSYEQYF. The CDR3 region has the DNA TGTGCCAGCAGACGAGAGGACAGCTCCTACGAGCAGTACTTC.

This clonotype appeared a few times. J is TRBJ2-5 and V is TRBV5-6; D gene uncertain. The CDR3 contains 15 residues. Trimming left V 3 bases short and J 1 base short, with 13 bases between. In germline, CDR1 is SGHDT, CDR2 YYEEEE. DNA for the CDR3: TGTGCCAGCAGCTCTGGGTGGGCTAGCCAAGAGACCCAGTACTTC. Amino acids: CASSSGWASQETQYF.

The chain has TRBV7-9 and TRBJ2-1; possibly TRBD2 for D (5 bases). Trimming removed 1 base from V and 13 bases from J, with 17 bases in between. The CDR3 has 14 amino acids. CDR1 and CDR2 (germline): SEHNR, FQNEAQ (reference sequence). CDR3 protein: CASSLVESTREQFF. In nucleotides, the CDR3 is TGTGCCAGCAGCTTAGTTGAATCCACGAGGGAACAGTTCTTC.

This clonotype has a handful of counts. The chain links TRBV10-3 to TRBJ2-5; D remains ambiguous. Trimming cost V 7 bases and J 1 base, with 10 bases left between them. Looked up from germline, CDR1 is ENHRY and CDR2 is SYGVKD. The CDR3 is made up of 13 amino acids. This CDR3 is CAITSGVQETQYF. The CDR3 DNA sequence: TGTGCCATCACCTCGGGTGTCCAAGAGACCCAGTACTTC.

In its sample, this clonotype was seen a few times. The V call is TRBV5-1, the J call TRBJ2-3; the match to TRBD1 covers 9 bases. With V trimmed by 0 bases and J by 0 bases, 5 bases remained unmatched. The germline gives CDR1 SGHRS, CDR2 YFSETQ. The CDR3 spans 17 residues. CDR3 in DNA: TGCGCCAGCAGCTTGGCCCCGGGACAGGGTAGCACAGATACGCAGTATTTT. Translating gives CASSLAPGQGSTDTQYF.